What follows are 28 T cell receptor beta chains derived from one specimen sequenced in a study of T cells in Graves' hyperthyroidism and ophthalmopathy. It was RNA transcripts that yielded the amplified TCR beta CDR3 regions. HTBI primers drove first-round RT-PCR of the TCR CDR3. TCRdb re-called the multiplex PCR reads with MiXCR, one entry per CDR3 protein. The sample shows about 600,000 distinct CDR3 sequences, more than 15% of them seen only once. The sequenced sample was blood. These TCRs come from a woman aged 40-49 years with Graves' ophthalmopathy.

This clonotype occurred many times. V gene TRBV6-1 combines with J gene TRBJ2-7; the match to TRBD1 covers 7 bases. From germline, CDR1 is MNHNS and CDR2 SASEGT. The CDR3 has 13 residues. V shed 8 bases, J shed 2 bases, and the junction held 6 bases outside the gene matches. The CDR3 is CASWADRAYEQYF. CDR3 in DNA: TGTGCCAGCTGGGCTGACAGGGCCTACGAGCAGTACTTC.

This clonotype was picked up a small number of times. The gene calls are TRBV20-1 and TRBJ2-3; D possibly corresponds to TRBD2 (6 bases). V was shortened by 2 bases and J by 0 bases, with 12 bases between the two germline ends. Per germline, CDR1 DFQATT and CDR2 SNEGSKA (reference sequence). CDR3 size: 15 residues. CDR3 coding DNA: TGCAGTGCTAGACGGGGCGGGGACAGCACAGATACGCAGTATTTT. Translated: CSARRGGDSTDTQYF.

This clonotype showed up just a few times. V usage is TRBV5-1 and J usage is TRBJ1-2, with 7 bases that match TRBD1. Germline CDR1 is SGHRS and CDR2 is YFSETQ. Trimming took 3 bases from V and 7 from J; bases not matched to a gene: 12. The CDR3 contains 15 residues. CDR3 amino acids: CASSYDSETGFGYTF. The CDR3 nucleotides read TGCGCCAGCAGCTATGACTCTGAGACAGGGTTTGGCTACACCTTC.

This clonotype has a single count. A much larger clonotype is one base distant, so this may be a read error. This chain connects TRBV7-3 to TRBJ2-7; 13 nucleotides match TRBD2. This CDR3 has 15 amino acids. In germline, CDR1 is SGHTA, CDR2 FQGTGA. V lost 6 bases and J lost 0; bases outside the gene matches: 2. CDR3 coding DNA: TGTGCCAGCAGGTGGACTAGCGGGAGCTCCTACGAGCAGTACTTC. Encoded protein: CASRWTSGSSYEQYF.

Ten or more counts support this clonotype. The CDR3 coding sequence is TGTGCCAGCAGTTCCCCCGGAAGAAGCTCCTACGAGCAGTACTTC. This codes for CASSSPGRSSYEQYF. The rearrangement joins TRBV28 to TRBJ2-7; no firm D call. The CDR3 is made up of 15 amino acids. The V end was cut by 4 bases, the J end by 0 bases, with 13 bases between. Germline values: CDR1 MDHEN, CDR2 SYDVKM.

CDR3 nucleotides: TGTGCCAGCAGCCCCGGACCGGGACTACAACACACCGGGGAGCTGTTTTTT. This gives the protein CASSPGPGLQHTGELFF. The rearrangement uses TRBV7-3 and TRBJ2-2, with 7 bases identical to TRBD2. The CDR3 has 17 amino acids. Trimming took 5 bases from V and 3 from J; bases not matched to a gene: 12. Germline assignment: CDR1 SGHTA and CDR2 FQGTGA.

This clonotype was counted a single time. V is TRBV5-6 and J is TRBJ1-3, with D hard to call. V lost 2 bases and J 0 bases, leaving 12 bases between the germline ends. The CDR3 totals 16 residues. Germline V lookup: CDR1 SGHDT, CDR2 YYEEEE. The CDR3 region is CASSFLTVSSGNTIYF. The CDR3 DNA reads TGTGCCAGCAGCTTTCTGACTGTTAGCTCTGGAAACACCATATATTTT.

The sample holds many counts of this clonotype. The chain joins TRBV12-3 or TRBV12-4 to TRBJ1-1; the D is unclear. V dropped 6 bases and J dropped 6 bases, with 14 bases sitting between them. This CDR3 spans 13 amino acids. The DNA of the CDR3 is TGTGCCAGCAGGAGTGCTGGGCGAGCTGAAGCTTTCTTT. Encoded protein: CASRSAGRAEAFF.

This clonotype was counted ten times or more. The chain recombines TRBV11-2 with TRBJ2-3; 11 nucleotides match TRBD2. This CDR3 spans 17 amino acids. V dropped 4 bases and J dropped 5; count of bases not matched to a gene: 11. Per the germline V gene, CDR1 is SGHAT and CDR2 is FQNNGV. This CDR3 is CASSSPLAGGPEDTQYF. The CDR3 DNA sequence: TGTGCCAGCAGCTCCCCCTTAGCGGGAGGGCCAGAAGATACGCAGTATTTT.

This clonotype was picked up a small number of times. The chain employs TRBV20-1 and TRBJ1-4; D might be TRBD1 (5 bases). Per germline, CDR1 DFQATT and CDR2 SNEGSKA (reference sequence). Trimming shortened V by 1 base and J by 4 bases, and 16 bases separated the two germline ends. The CDR3 loop spans 16 amino acids. The CDR3 here is CSARGGRGTDNEKLFF. As DNA, the CDR3 is TGCAGTGCTAGAGGCGGACGGGGGACGGATAATGAAAAACTGTTTTTT.

This chain joins TRBV6-1 and TRBJ1-1; D not resolved. The CDR3 loop spans 12 amino acids. CDR1 and CDR2 from the germline V gene are MNHNS and SASEGT. The germline V and J ends were trimmed by 6 bases and 4 bases, with 9 bases remaining between them. The CDR3 spells CASRKGSTEAFF. The CDR3 DNA reads as TGTGCCAGCAGAAAGGGAAGCACTGAAGCTTTCTTT.

Turning to this clonotype: This clone may be a read error of a much larger clone one base away. The CDR3 bases are TGCAGTGCTATCATACACATTGAGCAGTTCTTC. Encoded protein: CSAIIHIEQFF. This chain uses TRBV20-1 with TRBJ2-1; D uncertain. The CDR3 totals 11 residues. V was cut by 4 bases and J by 9 bases, with 10 bases left in between. Germline V gene sequence: CDR1 DFQATT, CDR2 SNEGSKA (reference sequence).

This clonotype appeared a few times. The chain uses TRBV28 and TRBJ1-6; 8 nucleotides line up with TRBD1. The CDR3 extends over 14 amino acids. Germline V gives CDR1 MDHEN, CDR2 SYDVKM. V lost 7 bases, J lost 10 bases, and 9 bases stayed unmatched. The CDR3 region is CASTGGLPGSPLHF. The CDR3 bases are TGTGCCAGCACAGGGGGCCTCCCAGGGTCACCCCTCCACTTT.

This clonotype was observed many times. This chain joins TRBV6-1 and TRBJ1-5; D perhaps matches TRBD1 (6 bases). Trimming removed 1 base at V and 7 bases at J, with 17 bases between. The CDR3 is 16 residues long. From germline, CDR1 is MNHNS and CDR2 SASEGT. For the CDR3, the DNA is TGTGCCAGCAGTGAAGAAGTTGGGGGGGGCTCCCAGCCCCAGCATTTT. Residues: CASSEEVGGGSQPQHF.

The genes are TRBV2 and TRBJ2-1, with D tentatively TRBD1 (6 bases). CDR3 length: 15 amino acids. V dropped 6 bases and J dropped 7 bases, with 19 bases sitting between them. Germline V gene lookup returns CDR1 SNHLY and CDR2 FYNNEI. Here the CDR3 DNA reads TGTGCCAGCAGACAACAGGGTTCGTCTCTAAATGAGCAGTTCTTC. This codes for CASRQQGSSLNEQFF.

This clonotype was detected ten times or more. V is TRBV12-3 or TRBV12-4 and J is TRBJ2-7, with D possibly matching TRBD2 (6 bases). The V gene lost 7 bases and the J gene lost 6 bases, with 16 bases spanning the gap. The CDR3 is 13 amino acids. DNA for the CDR3: TGTGCCAGCACTCCTCCGGAGGGCCTCGAGCAGTACTTC. Translation gives CASTPPEGLEQYF.

This clonotype has just a few counts. CDR3: CSVEQGAPREQYF. Here the CDR3 DNA reads TGCAGCGTTGAGCAGGGGGCCCCACGGGAGCAGTACTTC. The rearrangement links TRBV29-1 to TRBJ2-7; 8 nucleotides match TRBD1. Germline lookup yields CDR1 SQVTM and CDR2 ANQGSEA. The CDR3 extends over 13 amino acids. V was pared by 3 bases and J by 7 bases, with 8 bases of the junction left unmatched.

In its sample, this clonotype was seen many times. This chain links TRBV30 with TRBJ1-2; D is unresolved. The CDR3 is 13 amino acids. The V gene's germline CDR1 is GTSNPN and CDR2 SVGIG (reference sequence). Deletions cut 0 bases from V and 4 bases from J, with 9 bases between. The CDR3 protein is CAWSVRRGYGYTF. In nucleotides, the CDR3 is TGTGCCTGGAGTGTACGGCGGGGCTATGGCTACACCTTC.

This chain uses TRBV12-5 with TRBJ1-6; D remains unclear. CDR3 length: 14 residues. Germline CDR1 LGHNT, CDR2 FRNRAP. With 9 bases removed from V and 0 bases from J, the gap between germline ends came to 9 bases. The CDR3 region is CASLDSSYNSPLHF. The CDR3 region has the DNA TGTGCTAGCTTGGATAGCTCCTATAATTCACCCCTCCACTTT.

The chain employs TRBV20-1 and TRBJ2-7, with D maybe TRBD2 (5 bases). Germline CDR1 and CDR2: DFQATT and SNEGSKA (reference sequence). V lost 0 bases, J lost 2 bases, and 23 bases lay in between. CDR3 size: 18 residues. The chain's CDR3 is CSARDGEFAGLAPYEQYF. Written as DNA, the CDR3 is TGCAGTGCTAGAGACGGGGAATTCGCTGGATTAGCGCCCTACGAGCAGTACTTC.

This clonotype occurred many times. V usage is TRBV6-1 and J usage is TRBJ2-1; the match to TRBD2 covers 11 bases. Trimming at V came to 3 bases and at J to 9 bases, leaving 7 bases not matched to a gene. The length of the CDR3 is 15 residues. Germline loops: CDR1 MNHNS, CDR2 SASEGT. The DNA of the CDR3 is TGTGCCAGCAGTGAGAGTAGCGGGAGGGCTATTGAGCAGTTCTTC. Translation: CASSESSGRAIEQFF.

The chain recombines TRBV19 with TRBJ1-6, with D hard to call. The germline V gene has CDR1 LNHDA and CDR2 SQIVND (reference sequence). CDR3 size: 14 residues. Between the trimmed V and J ends, which lost 3 bases and 8 bases, there was a span of 11 bases. The CDR3, as DNA: TGTGCCAGTAGTATTGGAGTACCCTATTCACCCCTCCACTTT. Translation gives CASSIGVPYSPLHF.

A word on this clonotype: Possible read error: a much larger clone is one base away. The J gene is TRBJ2-3, the V gene TRBV20-1, with D hard to call. Germline V gene sequence: CDR1 DFQATT, CDR2 SNEGSKA (reference sequence). Trimming shortened V by 2 bases and J by 5 bases, and 17 bases separated the two germline ends. CDR3 length equals 15 residues. CDR3 coding DNA: TGCAGTGCTAGACCCCAGAGAGGAGTGGGAGATACGCAGTATTTT. It translates to CSARPQRGVGDTQYF.

The chain recombines TRBV4-2 with TRBJ1-2, with no clear D. The length of the CDR3 is 15 residues. CDR1 LGHNA and CDR2 YNFKEQ come from the germline V gene. Between the trimmed V and J ends, which lost 1 base and 6 bases, there was a span of 15 bases. CDR3 protein: CASSQVLVGGDGYTF. CDR3 sequence (DNA): TGTGCCAGCAGCCAAGTCCTAGTCGGTGGGGATGGCTACACCTTC.

This clonotype has a count of ten or more. The V gene is TRBV4-1, the J gene TRBJ2-7; D tentatively fits TRBD1 or TRBD2 (6 bases each). The CDR3 totals 15 residues. Trimming left V 4 bases short and J 7 bases short, with 20 bases between. CDR1 and CDR2 (germline): MGHRA, YSYEKL. The DNA of the CDR3 is TGCGCCAGCAGCCCTCAGGGAGGACAGCTTCGTGAGCAGTACTTC. Translation: CASSPQGGQLREQYF.

Ten or more counts support this clonotype. The DNA for the CDR3 is TGCGCCAGCAGCTTGGTTCCGGGGAATTACAATGAGCAGTTCTTC. It translates to CASSLVPGNYNEQFF. V and J are TRBV5-1 and TRBJ2-1, with D possibly being TRBD2 (5 bases). This CDR3 region has 15 residues. The germline V and J ends were trimmed by 0 bases and 4 bases, with 11 bases remaining between them. CDR1 is SGHRS and CDR2 is YFSETQ in the germline V gene. The complete variable domain, with remaining parts taken from reference TRBV5-1 and TRBJ2-1, reads KAGVTQTPRYLIKTRGQQVTLSCSPISGHRSVSWYQQTPGQGLQFLFEYFSETQRNKGNFPGRFSGRQFSNSRSEMNVSTLELGDSALYLCASSLVPGNYNEQFFGPGTRLTVL.

The chain combines TRBV7-2 with TRBJ1-5, with a possible D match to TRBD1 (6 bases). This CDR3 region has 14 residues. Germline V gene sequence: CDR1 SGHTA, CDR2 FQGNSA. The germline V and J ends were trimmed by 5 bases and 7 bases, with 15 bases remaining between them. The CDR3 region has the DNA TGTGCCAGCAGCCGGGGGGCGGCTGGGCAGCCCCAGCATTTT. This gives the protein CASSRGAAGQPQHF.

This clonotype was observed many times. The chain joins TRBV12-3 or TRBV12-4 to TRBJ2-3, with TRBD2 matching over 7 bases. There are 15 residues in the CDR3. After removal of 6 bases from V and 1 base from J, the junction contained 7 bases not matched to a gene. In DNA, the CDR3 is TGTGCCAGCAGGCCGCAGCGGGGCCGCACAGATACGCAGTATTTT. It encodes CASRPQRGRTDTQYF.